This TCR beta chain was sequenced during a study of T cell responses to AZD1222 COVID-19 vaccine. CDR1 and CDR2 from the germline V gene are SGHNT and YYREEE (reference sequence). V lost 4 bases to trimming and J lost 2 bases; unmatched junction nucleotides: 6. The CDR3 length is 16 residues. Method: immunoSEQ multiplex PCR; TCRdb's copy keeps in-frame clones and lacks some. The sample lists around 91,000 clones; 88% were seen once. The TCR sequence derives from an adult in good health. The rearrangement joins TRBV5-4 to TRBJ2-6; 7 bases match TRBD2. Sequencing was performed on peripheral blood, taken on day 0 of AZD1222 vaccination. The CDR3 is CASSLERGPGANVLTF. The CDR3 DNA follows: TGTGCCAGCAGCCTCGAGCGGGGCCCTGGGGCCAACGTCCTGACTTTC.